This T cell receptor (beta chain) was documented in a study of blood T cell repertoires in COVID-19. Study background: The United States, Italy and Spain supplied acute and convalescent COVID-19 samples. T cells, B-cell-depleted T cells, or PBMCs provided the cDNA or gDNA that served as material.

The germline V gene has CDR1 MNHNS and CDR2 SASEGT. This CDR3 comprises 15 residues. After removal of 2 bases from V and 2 bases from J, the junction contained 5 bases not matched to a gene. Authors' analysis steps: Amplifying reference gene primers gave estimates of nucleated cell counts. Produced via immunoSEQ multiplex PCR; TCRdb's table is partial and in-frame only. The V and J calls and the clone size are those of that table, but D and trimming were determined from the DNA. The data contain about 68,000 clones, almost 85% of them singletons. The chain links TRBV6-1 to TRBJ1-2; TRBD1 matches 7 bases. The clonotype originates from a man aged 45-65 years with acute or convalescent COVID-19. Specimen: peripheral blood. CDR3 sequence: CASSETRDRNYGYTF. DNA for the CDR3: TGTGCCAGCAGTGAAACCCGGGACAGAAACTATGGCTACACCTTC.